The subject of this entry is one T cell receptor beta chain. Its antigen remains unidentified. Germline V lookup: CDR1 MDHEN, CDR2 SYDVKM. The CDR3 covers 18 residues. This specimen comes from a study of T cells in Graves' hyperthyroidism and ophthalmopathy. Findings and limits, study-wide: Appearing also in blood were most of the thyroid clonotypes expanded above 0.001.

A patient was excluded if there was uncontrolled infection, other autoimmune disease, pregnancy or lactation. RNA transcripts served as the template for amplifying TCR beta CDR3 regions. HTBI primers were the set used in a first-round RT-PCR of the TCR CDR3. TCRdb itself ran the multiplex PCR reads through MiXCR, one entry per CDR3 protein. The sample yields roughly 99,000 distinct CDR3 sequences, roughly 15% seen once. The chain uses TRBV28 and TRBJ1-3; perhaps TRBD1 as D (6 bases). The specimen sequenced was blood. This receptor was identified in a woman between 45 and 60 years old with Graves' hyperthyroidism. Written as DNA, the CDR3 is TGTACCGGCAAGTTATACGGGGGGGACACTACCTCTGGAAACACCATATATTTT. Its protein product is CTGKLYGGDTTSGNTIYF.